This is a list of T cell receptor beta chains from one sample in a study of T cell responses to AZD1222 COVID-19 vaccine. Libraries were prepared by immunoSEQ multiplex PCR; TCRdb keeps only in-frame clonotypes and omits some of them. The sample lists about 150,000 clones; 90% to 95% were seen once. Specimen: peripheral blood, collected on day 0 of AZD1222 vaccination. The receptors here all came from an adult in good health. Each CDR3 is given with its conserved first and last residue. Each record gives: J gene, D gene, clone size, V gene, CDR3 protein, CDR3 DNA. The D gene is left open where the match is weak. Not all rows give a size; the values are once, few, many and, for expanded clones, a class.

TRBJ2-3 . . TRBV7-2 CASSLTLRVPDTQYF TGTGCCAGCAGTTTGACGCTGAGGGTGCCAGATACGCAGTATTTT
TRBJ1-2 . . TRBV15 CATSREFADPYYGYTF TGTGCCACCAGCAGAGAGTTTGCGGACCCATACTATGGCTACACCTTC
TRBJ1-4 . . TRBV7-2 CASSLEQFNEKLFF TGTGCCAGCAGCTTAGAACAGTTTAATGAAAAACTGTTTTTT
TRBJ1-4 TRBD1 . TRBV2 CASSADRESNEKLFF TGTGCCAGCAGTGCCGACAGGGAATCTAATGAAAAACTGTTTTTT
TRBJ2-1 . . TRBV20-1 CSASYGSYSYNEQFF TGCAGTGCTAGTTACGGGTCGTACTCCTACAATGAGCAGTTCTTC
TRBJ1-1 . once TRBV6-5 CASSPWQNLNTEAFF TGTGCCAGCAGCCCATGGCAGAATCTAAACACTGAAGCTTTCTTT
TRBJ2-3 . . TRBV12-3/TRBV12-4 CASSLRRTDTQYF TGTGCCAGCAGTTTACGACGCACAGATACGCAGTATTTT
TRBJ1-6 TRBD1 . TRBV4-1 CASRWQGARSYNSPLHF TGCGCCAGCCGATGGCAGGGGGCGAGGTCCTATAATTCACCCCTCCACTTT
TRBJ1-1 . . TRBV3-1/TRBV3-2 CASRDKDRNTEAFF TGTGCCAGCAGAGATAAGGACAGGAACACTGAAGCTTTCTTT
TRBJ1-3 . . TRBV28 CASSFRQDGGNTIYF TGTGCCAGCAGTTTTCGACAGGACGGTGGAAACACCATATATTTT
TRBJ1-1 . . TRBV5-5 CASTTSTEAFF TGTGCCAGCACTACCTCAACTGAAGCTTTCTTT
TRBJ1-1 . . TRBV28 CASSLGTYPEAFF TGTGCCAGCAGTTTAGGGACGTATCCTGAAGCTTTCTTT
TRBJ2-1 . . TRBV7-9 CASSLGLHSYNEQFF TGTGCCAGCAGCCTGGGACTTCACTCCTACAATGAGCAGTTCTTC
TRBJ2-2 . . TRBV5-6 CASSLFRETNTGELFF TGTGCCAGCAGCTTGTTTAGGGAGACGAACACCGGGGAGCTGTTTTTT
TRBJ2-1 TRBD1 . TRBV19 CASSPLPGQANNEQFF TGTGCCAGTAGCCCGCTCCCGGGACAGGCGAACAATGAGCAGTTCTTC
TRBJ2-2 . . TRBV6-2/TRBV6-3 CASSYWLRELFF TGTGCCAGCAGTTATTGGCTCCGGGAGCTGTTTTTT
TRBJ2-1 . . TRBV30 CAWSGFNEQFF TGTGCCTGGAGTGGTTTCAATGAGCAGTTCTTC
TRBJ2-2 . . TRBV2 CASRGSGPPGELFF TGTGCCAGCAGGGGAAGCGGCCCACCCGGGGAGCTGTTTTTT
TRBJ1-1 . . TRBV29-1 CSVLGGMNTEAFF TGCAGCGTTTTGGGGGGGATGAACACTGAAGCTTTCTTT
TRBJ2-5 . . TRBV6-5 CASSSFSGQYF TGTGCCAGCAGTTCATTCTCGGGCCAGTACTTC
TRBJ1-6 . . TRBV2 CASNAARVYNSPLHF TGTGCCAGCAATGCCGCCCGGGTCTATAATTCACCCCTCCACTTT
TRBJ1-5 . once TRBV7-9 CASSNINQPQHF TGTGCCAGCAGCAACATTAATCAGCCCCAGCATTTT
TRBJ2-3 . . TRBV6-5 CASSYGGGTDTQYF TGTGCCAGCAGTTACGGGGGAGGCACAGATACGCAGTATTTT
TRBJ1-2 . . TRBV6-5 CASTLYQGHGYTF TGTGCCAGCACCTTATATCAGGGCCATGGCTACACCTTC
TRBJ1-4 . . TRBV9 CASSVVGGTGEKLFF TGTGCCAGCAGCGTAGTTGGAGGGACCGGTGAAAAACTGTTTTTT
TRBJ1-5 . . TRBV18 CASSPFDSGLGNQPQHF TGTGCCAGCTCACCCTTTGACAGCGGCCTAGGCAATCAGCCCCAGCATTTT
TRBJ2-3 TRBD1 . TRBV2 CASSETRDRSTDTQYF TGTGCCAGCAGTGAAACCCGGGACAGAAGCACAGATACGCAGTATTTT
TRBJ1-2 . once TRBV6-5 CASSRPTNYGYTF TGTGCCAGCAGTCGACCAACTAACTATGGCTACACCTTC
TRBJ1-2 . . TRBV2 CASSEVPGLPYGYTF TGTGCCAGCAGTGAAGTTCCAGGGTTACCCTATGGCTACACCTTC
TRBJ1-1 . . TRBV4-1 CAAYNGGEAFF TGCGCCGCCTACAATGGGGGGGAAGCTTTCTTT
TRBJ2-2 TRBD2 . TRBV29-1 CSVRPRAGGPAGELFF TGCAGCGTTCGACCTAGAGCGGGAGGGCCCGCCGGGGAGCTGTTTTTT
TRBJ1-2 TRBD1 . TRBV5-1 CASSVQGPLYGYTF TGCGCCAGCAGCGTACAGGGGCCTCTCTATGGCTACACCTTC
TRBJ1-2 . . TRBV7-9 CASRSIGASNYGYTF TGTGCCAGCAGATCAATTGGGGCTTCTAACTATGGCTACACCTTC
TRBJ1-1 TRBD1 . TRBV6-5 CASSYHGQGELGAFF TGTGCCAGCAGTTACCACGGACAGGGCGAACTAGGAGCTTTCTTT
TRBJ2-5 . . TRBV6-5 CASTPLDIETQYF TGTGCCAGCACTCCATTAGACATTGAGACCCAGTACTTC
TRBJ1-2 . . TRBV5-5 CASSLGGDYGYTF TGTGCCAGCAGCTTGGGAGGGGACTATGGCTACACCTTC
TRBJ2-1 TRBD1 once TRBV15 CATSRGDRADNEQFF TGTGCCACCAGCAGAGGAGACAGGGCCGACAATGAGCAGTTCTTC
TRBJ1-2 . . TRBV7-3 CASTPGAGHYGYTF TGTGCCAGCACCCCCGGGGCAGGGCACTATGGCTACACCTTC
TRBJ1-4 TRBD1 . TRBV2 CASLGRGSSNEKLFF TGTGCCAGCCTCGGCAGGGGGTCCTCTAATGAAAAACTGTTTTTT
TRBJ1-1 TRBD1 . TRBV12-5 CASGLDSGTVAFF TGTGCTAGTGGTTTGGATTCCGGGACAGTCGCTTTCTTT
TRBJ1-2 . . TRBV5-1 CASSSWTGDDYGYTF TGCGCCAGCAGCTCGTGGACGGGAGACGACTATGGCTACACCTTC
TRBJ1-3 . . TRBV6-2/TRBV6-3 CASSWSGYASGNTIYF TGTGCCAGCAGTTGGTCGGGTTACGCCTCTGGAAACACCATATATTTT
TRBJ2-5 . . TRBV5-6 CASSMGLETQYF TGTGCCAGCAGCATGGGGTTAGAGACCCAGTACTTC
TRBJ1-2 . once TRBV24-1 CATSELENYGYTF TGTGCCACCAGTGAGCTGGAGAACTATGGCTACACCTTC
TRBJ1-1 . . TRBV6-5 CASSYSGMGNTEAFF TGTGCCAGCAGTTACTCGGGGATGGGGAACACTGAAGCTTTCTTT
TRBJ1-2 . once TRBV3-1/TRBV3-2 CASSQVRGANYGYTF TGTGCCAGCAGCCAAGTTAGGGGAGCTAACTATGGCTACACCTTC
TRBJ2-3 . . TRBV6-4 CASSAGPTDTQYF TGTGCCAGCAGTGCAGGGCCCACAGATACGCAGTATTTT
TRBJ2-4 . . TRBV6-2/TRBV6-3 CASSSGSIQYF TGTGCCAGCAGTTCTGGGAGCATTCAGTACTTC
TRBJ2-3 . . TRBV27 CASSLSWSNTDTQYF TGTGCCAGCAGTTTATCCTGGTCAAACACAGATACGCAGTATTTT
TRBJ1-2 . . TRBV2 CASRDGIGSYGYTF TGTGCCAGCAGAGACGGCATCGGGTCCTATGGCTACACCTTC
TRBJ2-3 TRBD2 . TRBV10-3 CAISGERGGTDTQYF TGTGCCATCAGCGGTGAGCGGGGGGGCACAGATACGCAGTATTTT
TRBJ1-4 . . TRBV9 CASSVGGGLATNEKLFF TGTGCCAGCAGCGTAGGGGGTGGACTTGCAACTAATGAAAAACTGTTTTTT
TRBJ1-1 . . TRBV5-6 CASSFPEAFF TGTGCCAGCAGCTTCCCTGAAGCTTTCTTT
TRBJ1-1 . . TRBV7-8 CASRGVGNTEAFF TGTGCCAGCAGAGGGGTGGGGAACACTGAAGCTTTCTTT
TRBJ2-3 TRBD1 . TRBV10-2 CATWIVPGQGAHGGQYF TGCGCCACCTGGATCGTTCCGGGACAGGGGGCGCACGGAGGGCAGTATTTT